This is a list of T cell receptor beta chains from one sample in a study of blood T cell repertoires in COVID-19. Libraries were prepared by immunoSEQ multiplex PCR; TCRdb keeps only in-frame clonotypes and omits some of them. The data hold about 140,000 clones, with about 90% observed a single time. Source material: peripheral blood. The receptor source for this set is a man between 60 and 70 years old with active or convalescent COVID-19. CDR3s include the opening cysteine and the closing phenylalanine or tryptophan. D genes are given only for firm matches. Only part of the rows carry a size: once, few, many, or a class if the clone is expanded.

d_call	v_call	clone_size	j_call	cdr3_aa	cdr3_nt
TRBD1	TRBV7-9	NA	TRBJ2-2	CASTPGTGGGRAGELFF	TGTGCCAGCACCCCAGGGACAGGGGGCGGCCGGGCCGGGGAGCTGTTTTTT
NA	TRBV2	NA	TRBJ1-5	CASSVGSNQPQHF	TGTGCCAGCAGTGTGGGCAGCAATCAGCCCCAGCATTTT
TRBD2	TRBV9	NA	TRBJ2-7	CASSVDQRELDEQYF	TGTGCCAGCAGCGTAGATCAGCGGGAGCTGGACGAGCAGTACTTC
TRBD1	TRBV5-1	NA	TRBJ2-7	CASSLRQGEQYF	TGCGCCAGCAGCTTAAGACAGGGCGAGCAGTACTTC
TRBD2	TRBV7-2	once	TRBJ2-7	CASSFLSGRSTYEQYF	TGTGCCAGCAGCTTTCTAAGCGGGAGGTCCACCTACGAGCAGTACTTC
NA	TRBV24-1	NA	TRBJ2-3	CATSERGRGADTQYF	TGTGCCACCAGTGAACGAGGGCGCGGGGCAGATACGCAGTATTTT
TRBD2	TRBV9	NA	TRBJ2-5	CASSVGGRRETQYF	TGTGCCAGCAGCGTCGGGGGGAGGAGGGAGACCCAGTACTTC
TRBD1	TRBV30	NA	TRBJ2-2	CAWSGDRGTGELFF	TGTGCCTGGAGTGGGGACAGGGGCACCGGGGAGCTGTTTTTT
NA	TRBV9	NA	TRBJ2-7	CASSVVGSSYEQYF	TGTGCCAGCAGCGTAGTAGGGAGCTCCTACGAGCAGTACTTC
TRBD1	TRBV6-6	NA	TRBJ1-1	CASRGTGVPNTEAFF	TGTGCCAGCAGGGGGACAGGGGTACCGAACACTGAAGCTTTCTTT
NA	TRBV7-6	NA	TRBJ2-5	CASSPPPVQQETQYF	TGTGCCAGCAGCCCCCCCCCGGTCCAACAAGAGACCCAGTACTTC
NA	TRBV5-1	NA	TRBJ2-3	CASSLVPGRTDTQYF	TGCGCCAGCAGCTTGGTCCCAGGGAGGACAGATACGCAGTATTTT
NA	TRBV11-2	NA	TRBJ2-7	CASSLGEASEQYF	TGTGCCAGCAGCTTAGGCGAGGCCTCCGAGCAGTACTTC
NA	TRBV24-1	NA	TRBJ2-2	CATSLSGWTGELFF	TGTGCCACCTCCCTTTCCGGTTGGACCGGGGAGCTGTTTTTT
TRBD2	TRBV11-2	once	TRBJ2-7	CASSPQAGVSSYEQYF	TGTGCCAGCAGCCCTCAAGCGGGAGTATCTTCCTACGAGCAGTACTTC
TRBD2	TRBV24-1	once	TRBJ2-1	CATSDPARLAGGDRQFF	TGTGCCACCAGTGACCCCGCCCGACTAGCGGGAGGGGATCGGCAGTTCTTC
NA	TRBV5-6	NA	TRBJ2-7	CASSLRYEQYF	TGTGCCAGCAGCCTGCGCTACGAGCAGTACTTC
NA	TRBV25-1	NA	TRBJ1-1	CASRINMNTEAFF	TGTGCCAGCAGGATTAACATGAACACTGAAGCTTTCTTT
TRBD1	TRBV18	NA	TRBJ2-3	CASSPRQGNTDTQYF	TGTGCCAGCTCGCCAAGACAGGGGAACACAGATACGCAGTATTTT
TRBD2	TRBV27	NA	TRBJ2-7	CASSYSPIGTSGLWYF	TGTGCCAGCAGTTATAGCCCTATCGGGACTAGCGGCCTCTGGTACTTC
TRBD1	TRBV28	NA	TRBJ1-1	CASSGDRVLNLAEAFF	TGTGCCAGCAGTGGGGACAGGGTATTAAACTTAGCTGAAGCTTTCTTT
TRBD2	TRBV6-6	NA	TRBJ2-2	CASSFGTSATGELFF	TGTGCCAGCAGTTTCGGGACTAGTGCCACCGGGGAGCTGTTTTTT
NA	TRBV18	NA	TRBJ2-1	CASSPGQNNEQFF	TGTGCCAGCTCACCCGGACAGAACAATGAGCAGTTCTTC
TRBD1	TRBV18	NA	TRBJ2-2	CASSPAAGGMVTGELFF	TGTGCCAGCTCACCGGCAGCAGGGGGCATGGTCACCGGGGAGCTGTTTTTT